The 15 T cell receptor beta chains below were found in one sample sequenced in a study of T cell repertoires in cytomegalovirus infection (dated by TCRdb to the late 2010s). Sequencer: Illumina HiSeq 1500. Starting from the raw public reads, TCRdb applied fastp trimming at Q25, assembled clones with MiXCR and retained in-frame beta chains. Entries that share a CDR3 protein sequence are merged under the most common genes and DNA. In all, the sample holds some 300,000 distinct CDR3 sequences, and about 9.2% of those were seen once. The ten largest clones add up to approximately 2.4% of the sample. What was sequenced was PBMCs. The origin of the receptors is a human donor in good health (CMV status not recorded). Some clones in this sample may be carry-over from other donors' samples.

This clonotype was found many times. This chain connects TRBV29-1 to TRBJ2-2, with 13 positions matching TRBD2. Germline V gene sequence: CDR1 SQVTM, CDR2 ANQGSEA. The ends lost 6 bases at V and 1 base at J; junction bases unmatched: 2. This CDR3 contains 15 residues. CDR3 bases: TGCAGCGTCGGGACTAGCGGGGAGAACACCGGGGAGCTGTTTTTT. Protein: CSVGTSGENTGELFF.

The sample holds a few counts of this clonotype. The chain employs TRBV29-1 and TRBJ1-2; unclear D gene. V lost 1 base and J lost 2, with 29 bases in between. The CDR3 has 20 residues. The germline V gene has CDR1 SQVTM and CDR2 ANQGSEA. CDR3 DNA: TGCAGCGTTGAAGGAGTGCGCGGCTCGTTATGGGGAACAACAAACTATGGCTACACCTTC. Its protein product is CSVEGVRGSLWGTTNYGYTF. The variable domain in full, with the rest retrieved from reference TRBV29-1 and TRBJ1-2, is SAVISQKPSRDICQRGTSLTIQCQVDSQVTMMFWYRQQPGQSLTLIATANQGSEATYESGFVIDKFPISRPNLTFSTLTVSNMSPEDSSIYLCSVEGVRGSLWGTTNYGYTFGSGTRLTVV.

This clonotype was recorded a few times. The V and J genes are TRBV28 and TRBJ2-3; the match to TRBD2 covers 11 bases. The CDR3 has 14 amino acids. Per germline, CDR1 MDHEN and CDR2 SYDVKM. V was pared by 8 bases and J by 4 bases, with 5 bases of the junction left unmatched. The DNA for the CDR3 is TGTGCCAGCGGTAGCGGGGGGGTTCCAGATACGCAGTATTTT. Residues: CASGSGGVPDTQYF.

This clonotype occurred many times. This chain uses TRBV6-2 or TRBV6-3 with TRBJ2-3; TRBD2 matches 12 bases. Trimming removed 4 bases from V and 5 bases from J; junction bases left unmatched: 7. The CDR3 consists of 16 residues. CDR1 and CDR2 from the germline V gene are MNHEY and SVGEGT. CDR3 in amino acids: CASSSASGGAGDTQYF. The CDR3 DNA follows: TGTGCCAGCAGTTCCGCTAGCGGGGGGGCGGGAGATACGCAGTATTTT.

This clonotype was observed many times. The chain is built from TRBV6-2 or TRBV6-3 and TRBJ2-2, with 9 bases aligning to TRBD2. In germline, CDR1 is MNHEY, CDR2 SVGEGT. V shed 10 bases, J shed 8 bases, and the junction held 11 bases outside the gene matches. The CDR3 runs 14 residues. This CDR3 reads CATLTSGKVGELFF. CDR3 bases: TGTGCCACCCTGACTAGCGGAAAGGTTGGGGAGCTGTTTTTT.

Many counts were recorded for this clonotype. The chain links TRBV7-4 to TRBJ2-1; D assignment may be TRBD1 or TRBD2 (5 bases each). Germline values: CDR1 SGHVT, CDR2 SQSDAQ. V gave up 0 bases and J gave up 6 bases, with 12 bases separating them. This CDR3 region has 15 residues. DNA of the CDR3: TGTGCCAGCAGCTTAGCTCAGCTGGGACCCAATGAGCAGTTCTTC. Translating gives CASSLAQLGPNEQFF.

The CDR3 region has the DNA TGTGCCAGCTCACCACGTACAGGCGGCAACACAGATACGCAGTATTTT. Amino acids: CASSPRTGGNTDTQYF. This chain connects TRBV18 to TRBJ2-3; D is possibly TRBD1 (5 bases). The CDR3 is 16 amino acids. Trimming shortened V by 1 base and J by 2 bases, and 13 bases separated the two germline ends. The germline V gene has CDR1 KGHSH and CDR2 LQKENI.

This clonotype was seen at least ten times. The chain joins TRBV7-2 to TRBJ1-3; no clear D gene. The CDR3 spans 17 residues. V was pared by 2 bases and J by 4 bases, with 18 bases between. Germline V lookup: CDR1 SGHTA, CDR2 FQGNSA. The CDR3 spells CASSLQSGRVYGNTIYF. CDR3 in DNA: TGTGCCAGCAGCTTACAATCGGGGAGGGTCTACGGAAACACCATATATTTT.

The table lists this clonotype with many counts. The CDR3 spells CASSYRGQDYGYTF. In DNA, the CDR3 is TGTGCCAGCAGTTACAGGGGGCAGGACTATGGCTACACCTTC. This chain connects TRBV28 to TRBJ1-2, with TRBD1 identical over 9 bases. V was clipped by 4 bases and J by 3 bases; unmatched bases: 3. Germline-derived CDR1 and CDR2 are MDHEN and SYDVKM. This CDR3 region has 14 residues.

Ten or more counts support this clonotype. The chain has TRBV20-1 and TRBJ2-4, with 10 bases identical to TRBD2. Trimming removed 2 bases from V and 0 bases from J; junction bases left unmatched: 1. The CDR3 extends over 15 amino acids. The germline V gene has CDR1 DFQATT and CDR2 SNEGSKA (reference sequence). The chain's CDR3 is CSARLAGEAKNIQYF. The CDR3 region has the DNA TGCAGTGCTAGACTAGCGGGGGAAGCCAAAAACATTCAGTACTTC.

In this sample, this clonotype turned up many times. The V call is TRBV5-4, the J call TRBJ2-5, with TRBD1 identical over 11 bases. With 0 bases clipped from V and 5 bases from J, the junction kept 6 bases outside the gene matches. CDR3 length: 16 residues. Germline V gene sequence: CDR1 SGHNT, CDR2 YYREEE (reference sequence). CDR3 residues: CASSLAGQGARETQYF. CDR3 DNA: TGTGCCAGCAGCTTGGCTGGACAGGGGGCCCGGGAGACCCAGTACTTC.

There are a few counts of this clonotype. The chain links TRBV29-1 to TRBJ2-3; 9 bases match TRBD1. V lost 6 bases and J lost 5; bases outside the gene matches: 9. Germline CDR1 SQVTM, CDR2 ANQGSEA. The CDR3 is 14 residues long. The CDR3 DNA follows: TGCAGCGTGGAGGGGACAGGGAGAATAGATACGCAGTATTTT. Protein product: CSVEGTGRIDTQYF.

This clonotype was counted many times. This rearrangement joins TRBV2 to TRBJ2-2; 9 bases are shared with TRBD2. This CDR3 is built from 14 residues. Germline V gene data show CDR1 as SNHLY and CDR2 as FYNNEI. With V trimmed by 5 bases and J by 4 bases, 2 bases remained unmatched. CDR3 DNA: TGTGCCAGCAGTCGCGGGGGGGGCACCGGGGAGCTGTTTTTT. This translates into CASSRGGGTGELFF. Complete variable domain (other parts from reference TRBV2 and TRBJ2-2): EPEVTQTPSHQVTQMGQEVILRCVPISNHLYFYWYRQILGQKVEFLVSFYNNEISEKSEIFDDQFSVERPDGSNFTLKIRSTKLEDSAMYFCASSRGGGTGELFFGEGSRLTVL.

This clonotype was counted at least ten times. This sequence joins TRBV20-1 and TRBJ2-1, with D possibly matching TRBD2 (7 bases). The CDR3 has 16 amino acids. Germline CDR1 and CDR2: DFQATT and SNEGSKA (reference sequence). V lost 3 bases and J 6 bases, leaving 21 bases between the germline ends. CDR3 DNA sequence: TGCAGTGCTAGTGGAGTGGGGGGGCGTTTTCTCAATGAGCAGTTCTTC. Translation: CSASGVGGRFLNEQFF.

The chain combines TRBV20-1 with TRBJ2-1, with D unresolved. This CDR3 comprises 12 residues. Trimming took off 6 bases at V and 6 bases at J, with 12 bases between the two ends. Per germline, CDR1 DFQATT and CDR2 SNEGSKA (reference sequence). The chain's CDR3 is CSAPQNLNEQFF. The CDR3 DNA sequence: TGCAGTGCCCCCCAAAACCTCAATGAGCAGTTCTTC.